This T cell receptor (beta chain) was sequenced for a study of cytomegalovirus exposure and HLA in healthy donors. V lost 4 bases and J lost 2, with 9 bases in between. Germline V lookup: CDR1 SGHKS, CDR2 YYEKEE (reference sequence). The CDR3 loop spans 13 amino acids. Repertoires were generated with immunoSEQ multiplex PCR, while TCRdb's copy carries only in-frame clones and drops some. This sample has 110,000 to 150,000 clones, with roughly nine tenths found just once. The sequence was obtained from a woman between 18 and 29 years old in good health and CMV-seropositive. The sample comprised PBMCs. The chain carries TRBV5-5 and TRBJ1-1; D is unclear. CDR3 loop: CASSGLTNTEAFF. The CDR3, as DNA: TGTGCCAGCAGCGGACTGACTAACACTGAAGCTTTCTTT.